These 2 T cell receptor beta chains share one sample of origin, sequenced in a study of cytomegalovirus exposure and HLA in healthy donors. The primer mix had 60 Vbeta and 13 Jbeta primers. Repertoires were generated with immunoSEQ multiplex PCR, while TCRdb's copy carries only in-frame clones and drops some. Altogether 150,000 to 200,000 clones are present, about 74% being singletons, with the ten largest covering 2.5% to 3.5%. Sequences were obtained from PBMCs. These receptors came from a male donor in good health and CMV-seronegative.

The rearrangement uses TRBV28 and TRBJ1-5; D is uncertain. V dropped 2 bases and J dropped 4 bases, with 12 bases sitting between them. Germline loops: CDR1 MDHEN, CDR2 SYDVKM. This CDR3 comprises 15 residues. CDR3 DNA: TGTGCCAGCAGTTTACATACGGAGGCAAATCAGCCCCAGCATTTT. Its translation: CASSLHTEANQPQHF.

This chain uses TRBV5-5 with TRBJ2-7, with 8 bases that match TRBD2. CDR3 length: 15 amino acids. CDR1 and CDR2 from the germline V gene are SGHKS and YYEKEE (reference sequence). The V and J ends lost 4 bases and 1 base, in that order; junction bases with no gene match: 7. DNA of the CDR3: TGTGCCAGCAGCCGGGGGGGGGACACTTCCTACGAGCAGTACTTC. This sequence encodes CASSRGGDTSYEQYF. The full variable domain, in which reference TRBV5-5 and TRBJ2-7 provide the parts outside the CDR3, is DAGVTQSPTHLIKTRGQQVTLRCSPISGHKSVSWYQQVLGQGPQFIFQYYEKEERGRGNFPDRFSARQFPNYSSELNVNALLLGDSALYLCASSRGGDTSYEQYFGPGTRLTVT.